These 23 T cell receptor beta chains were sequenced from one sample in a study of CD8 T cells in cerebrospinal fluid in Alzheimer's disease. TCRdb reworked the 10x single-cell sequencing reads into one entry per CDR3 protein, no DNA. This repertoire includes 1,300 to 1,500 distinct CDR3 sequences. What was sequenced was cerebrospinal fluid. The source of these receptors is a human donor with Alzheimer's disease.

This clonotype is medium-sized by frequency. The chain's CDR3 is CASREDRVIHEQYF. The chain couples TRBV2 to TRBJ2-7; TCRdb selects TRBD1, and the lack of DNA leaves this call unchecked. Germline CDR1 reads SNHLY; CDR2 reads FYNNEI. The CDR3 contains 14 residues. Together with reference TRBV2 and TRBJ2-7, the CDR3 gives the full variable domain: EPEVTQTPSHQVTQMGQEVILRCVPISNHLYFYWYRQILGQKVEFLVSFYNNEISEKSEIFDDQFSVERPDGSNFTLKIRSTKLEDSAMYFCASREDRVIHEQYFGPGTRLTVT.

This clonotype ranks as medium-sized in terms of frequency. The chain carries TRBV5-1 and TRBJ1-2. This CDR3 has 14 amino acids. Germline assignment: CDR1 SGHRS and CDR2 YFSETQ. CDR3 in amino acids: CASSLEVSVYGYTF.

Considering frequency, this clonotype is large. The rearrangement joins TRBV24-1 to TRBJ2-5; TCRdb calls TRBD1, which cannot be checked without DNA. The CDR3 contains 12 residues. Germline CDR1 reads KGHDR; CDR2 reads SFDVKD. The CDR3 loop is CATGTDLGTQYF.

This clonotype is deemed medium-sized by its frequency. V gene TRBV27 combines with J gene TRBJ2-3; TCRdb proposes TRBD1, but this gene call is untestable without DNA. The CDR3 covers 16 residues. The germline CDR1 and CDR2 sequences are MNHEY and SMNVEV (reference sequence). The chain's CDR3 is CASSFPGGPGTDTQYF.

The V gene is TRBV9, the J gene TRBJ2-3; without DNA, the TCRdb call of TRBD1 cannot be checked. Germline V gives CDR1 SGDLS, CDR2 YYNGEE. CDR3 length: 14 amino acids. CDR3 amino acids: CASSSRGTYDTQYF.

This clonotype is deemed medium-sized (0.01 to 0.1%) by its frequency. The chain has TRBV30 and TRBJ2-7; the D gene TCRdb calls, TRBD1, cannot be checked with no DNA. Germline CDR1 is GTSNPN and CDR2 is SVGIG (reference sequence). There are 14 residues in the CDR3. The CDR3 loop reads CAWSKGQGFYEQYF.

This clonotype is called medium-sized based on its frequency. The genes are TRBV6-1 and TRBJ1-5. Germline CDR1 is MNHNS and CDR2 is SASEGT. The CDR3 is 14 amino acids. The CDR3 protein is CASSGTGGSQPQHF.

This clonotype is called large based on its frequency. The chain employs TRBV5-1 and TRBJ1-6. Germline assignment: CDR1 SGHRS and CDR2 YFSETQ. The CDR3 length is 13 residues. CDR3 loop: CASSLAGYSPLHF.

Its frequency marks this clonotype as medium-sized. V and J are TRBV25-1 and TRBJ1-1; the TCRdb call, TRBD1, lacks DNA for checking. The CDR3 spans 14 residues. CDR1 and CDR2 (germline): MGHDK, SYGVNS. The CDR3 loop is CASTKGGSWTEAFF.

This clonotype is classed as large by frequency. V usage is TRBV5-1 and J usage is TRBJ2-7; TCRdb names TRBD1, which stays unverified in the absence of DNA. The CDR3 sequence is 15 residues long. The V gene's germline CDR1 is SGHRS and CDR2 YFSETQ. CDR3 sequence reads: CASSLQGSHENEQYF. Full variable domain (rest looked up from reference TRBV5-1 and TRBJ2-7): KAGVTQTPRYLIKTRGQQVTLSCSPISGHRSVSWYQQTPGQGLQFLFEYFSETQRNKGNFPGRFSGRQFSNSRSEMNVSTLELGDSALYLCASSLQGSHENEQYFGPGTRLTVT.

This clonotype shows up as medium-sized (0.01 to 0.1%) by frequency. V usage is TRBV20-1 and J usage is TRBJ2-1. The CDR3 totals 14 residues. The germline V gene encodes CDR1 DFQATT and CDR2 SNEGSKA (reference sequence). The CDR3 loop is CSARDPLANNEQFF.

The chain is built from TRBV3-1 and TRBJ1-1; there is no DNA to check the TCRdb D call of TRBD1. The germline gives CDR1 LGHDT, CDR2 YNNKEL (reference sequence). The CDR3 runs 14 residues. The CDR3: CASRGDRANTEAFF.

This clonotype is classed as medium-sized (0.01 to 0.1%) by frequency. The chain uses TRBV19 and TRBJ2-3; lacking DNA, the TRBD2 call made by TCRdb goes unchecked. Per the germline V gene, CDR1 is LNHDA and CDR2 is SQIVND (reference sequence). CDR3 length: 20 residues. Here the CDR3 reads CASSISIGLSGGPSTDTQYF.

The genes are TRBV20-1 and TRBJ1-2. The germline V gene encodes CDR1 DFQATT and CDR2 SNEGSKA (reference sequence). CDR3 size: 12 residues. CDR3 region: CSARDPGGGYTF.

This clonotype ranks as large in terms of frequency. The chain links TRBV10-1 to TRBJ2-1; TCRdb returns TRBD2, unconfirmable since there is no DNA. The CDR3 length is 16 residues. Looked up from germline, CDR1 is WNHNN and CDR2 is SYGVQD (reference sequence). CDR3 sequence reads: CASSESSGSPRLEQFF.

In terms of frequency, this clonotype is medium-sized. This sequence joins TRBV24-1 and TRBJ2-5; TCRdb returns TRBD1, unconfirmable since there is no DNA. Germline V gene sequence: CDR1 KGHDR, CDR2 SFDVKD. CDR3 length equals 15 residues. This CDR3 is CATSDRDRPGETQYF.

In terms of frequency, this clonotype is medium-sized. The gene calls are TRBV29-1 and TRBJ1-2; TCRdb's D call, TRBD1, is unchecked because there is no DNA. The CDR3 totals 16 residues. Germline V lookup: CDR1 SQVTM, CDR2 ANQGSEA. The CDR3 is CSVDPDPGGRPYGYTF.

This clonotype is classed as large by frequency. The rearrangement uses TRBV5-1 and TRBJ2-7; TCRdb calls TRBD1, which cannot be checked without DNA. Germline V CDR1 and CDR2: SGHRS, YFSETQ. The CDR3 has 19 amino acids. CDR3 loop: CASSLDPGGNSGSSYEQYF.

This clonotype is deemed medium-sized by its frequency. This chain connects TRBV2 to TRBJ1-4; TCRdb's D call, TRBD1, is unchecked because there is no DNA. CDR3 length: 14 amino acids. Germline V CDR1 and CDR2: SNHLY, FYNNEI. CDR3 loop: CASSPTGFLEKLFF.

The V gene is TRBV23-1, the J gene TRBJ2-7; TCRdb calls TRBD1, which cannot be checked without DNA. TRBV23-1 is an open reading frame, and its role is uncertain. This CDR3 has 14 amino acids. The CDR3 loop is CASSPPGTAYEQYF.

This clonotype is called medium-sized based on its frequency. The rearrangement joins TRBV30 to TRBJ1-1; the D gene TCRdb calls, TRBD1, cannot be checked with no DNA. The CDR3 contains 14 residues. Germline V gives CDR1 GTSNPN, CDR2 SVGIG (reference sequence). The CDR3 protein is CAWNLGQATTEAFF.

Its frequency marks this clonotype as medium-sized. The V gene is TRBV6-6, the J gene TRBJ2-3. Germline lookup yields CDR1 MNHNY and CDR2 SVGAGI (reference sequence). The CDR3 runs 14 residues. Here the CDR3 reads CASSYSGLTDTQYF.

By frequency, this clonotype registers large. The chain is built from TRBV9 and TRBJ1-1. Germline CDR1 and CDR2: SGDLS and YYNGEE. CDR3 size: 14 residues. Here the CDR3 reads CASSPLKLGTEAFF.